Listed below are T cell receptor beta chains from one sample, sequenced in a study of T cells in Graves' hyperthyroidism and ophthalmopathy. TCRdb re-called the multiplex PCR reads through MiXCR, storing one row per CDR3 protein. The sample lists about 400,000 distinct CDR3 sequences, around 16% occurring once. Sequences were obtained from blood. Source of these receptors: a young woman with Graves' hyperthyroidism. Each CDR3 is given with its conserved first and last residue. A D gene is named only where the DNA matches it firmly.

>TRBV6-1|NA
CATSDPQGNYGYTF
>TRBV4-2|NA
CASSLASEFLYEQYF
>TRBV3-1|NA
CASSLLGVGQFF
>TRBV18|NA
CASSGFNEKLFF
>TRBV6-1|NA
CASSDPGRAISFGYGYTF
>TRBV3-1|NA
CASSQGLGAGYTF
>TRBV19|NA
CASSPNREVTEAFF
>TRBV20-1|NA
CSARALNTGELFF
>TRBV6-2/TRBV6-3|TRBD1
CASSYSFKPGQGNTEAFF
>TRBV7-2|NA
CASSQSIQGYEQYF
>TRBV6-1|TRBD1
CASSTGGGNQPQHF
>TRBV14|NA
CASSRGALRGPLTEAFF
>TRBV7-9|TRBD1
CASSPPTVGQGYEQYF
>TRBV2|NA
CASTLLASSYEQYF
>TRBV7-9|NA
CASSRGERSYNSPLHF
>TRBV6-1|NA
CATSYTDTQYF
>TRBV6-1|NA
CASSQAGQFSGTGELFF
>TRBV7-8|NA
CASSLMAGSYNEQFF
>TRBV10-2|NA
CASSESNRAGEQYF
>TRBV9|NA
CASSVRAVNTEAFF
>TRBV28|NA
CASSSQEKGASDTQYF
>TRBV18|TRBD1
CASSPTGASNQPQHF
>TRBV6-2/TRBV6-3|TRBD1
CASNPTGGITEAFF
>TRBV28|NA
CASGSNNEQFF
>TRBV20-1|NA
CSAIGVSNYDGYTF
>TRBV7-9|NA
CASSLMNEQYF
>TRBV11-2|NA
CASSITPETQYF
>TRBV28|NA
CASSIPPSGSPYNEQFF